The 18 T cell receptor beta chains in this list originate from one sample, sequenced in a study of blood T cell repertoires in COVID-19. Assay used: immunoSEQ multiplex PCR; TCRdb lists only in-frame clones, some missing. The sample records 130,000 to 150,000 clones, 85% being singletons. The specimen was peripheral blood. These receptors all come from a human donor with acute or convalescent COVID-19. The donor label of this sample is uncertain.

The CDR3 region is CSASRLAGVGDEQFF. The CDR3, as DNA: TGCAGTGCTAGTAGGCTAGCGGGAGTCGGGGATGAGCAGTTCTTC. The rearrangement joins TRBV20-1 to TRBJ2-1; 10 bases map to TRBD2. CDR1 is DFQATT, CDR2 SNEGSKA, per germline (reference sequence). The length of the CDR3 is 15 residues. V dropped 3 bases and J dropped 8; count of bases not matched to a gene: 10.

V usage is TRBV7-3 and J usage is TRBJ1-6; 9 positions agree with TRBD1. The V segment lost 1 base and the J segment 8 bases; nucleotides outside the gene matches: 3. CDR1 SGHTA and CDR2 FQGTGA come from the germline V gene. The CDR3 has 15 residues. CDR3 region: CASSLSGTGYSPLHF. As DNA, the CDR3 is TGTGCCAGCAGCTTAAGCGGGACAGGGTATTCACCCCTCCACTTT.

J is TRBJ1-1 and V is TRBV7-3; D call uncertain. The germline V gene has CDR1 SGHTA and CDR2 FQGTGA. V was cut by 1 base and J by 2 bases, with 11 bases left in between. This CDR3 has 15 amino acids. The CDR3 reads CASSLNPRGNTEAFF. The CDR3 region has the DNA TGTGCCAGCAGCTTAAACCCAAGAGGCAACACTGAAGCTTTCTTT.

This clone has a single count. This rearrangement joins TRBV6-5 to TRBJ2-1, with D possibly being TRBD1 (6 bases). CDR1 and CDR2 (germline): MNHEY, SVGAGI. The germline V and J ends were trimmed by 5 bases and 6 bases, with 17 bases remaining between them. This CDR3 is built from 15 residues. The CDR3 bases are TGTGCCAGCAGTACCCCTGGGCAGGGGACCAATGAGCAGTTCTTC. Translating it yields CASSTPGQGTNEQFF.

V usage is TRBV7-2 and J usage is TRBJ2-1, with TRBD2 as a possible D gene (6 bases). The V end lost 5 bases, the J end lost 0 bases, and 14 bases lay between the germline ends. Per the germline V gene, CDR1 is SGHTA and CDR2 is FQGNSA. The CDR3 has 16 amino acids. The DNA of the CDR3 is TGTGCCAGCAGCGAAGAAGGCGGGGTCTCCTACAATGAGCAGTTCTTC. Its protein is CASSEEGGVSYNEQFF.

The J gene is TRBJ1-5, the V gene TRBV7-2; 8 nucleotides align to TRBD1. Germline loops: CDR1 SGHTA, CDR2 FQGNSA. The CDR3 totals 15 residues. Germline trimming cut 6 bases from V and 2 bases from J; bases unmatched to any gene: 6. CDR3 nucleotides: TGTGCCAGCAGTCTGGACAGGGTTGGCAATCAGCCCCAGCATTTT. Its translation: CASSLDRVGNQPQHF.

CDR3 amino acids: CASIGRPGQVTSGANVLTF. For the CDR3, the DNA is TGTGCCAGTATAGGCCGCCCGGGACAGGTCACCTCTGGGGCCAACGTCCTGACTTTC. This chain links TRBV19 with TRBJ2-6, with TRBD1 matching 8 bases. Trimming at V came to 7 bases and at J to 0 bases, leaving 14 bases not matched to a gene. Germline V gene lookup returns CDR1 LNHDA and CDR2 SQIVND (reference sequence). This CDR3 contains 19 residues.

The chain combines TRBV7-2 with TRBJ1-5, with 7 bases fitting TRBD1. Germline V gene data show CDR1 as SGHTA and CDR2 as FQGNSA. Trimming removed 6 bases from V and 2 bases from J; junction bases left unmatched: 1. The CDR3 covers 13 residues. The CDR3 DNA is TGTGCCAGCAGTGGACAGGGCAATCAGCCCCAGCATTTT. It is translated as CASSGQGNQPQHF.

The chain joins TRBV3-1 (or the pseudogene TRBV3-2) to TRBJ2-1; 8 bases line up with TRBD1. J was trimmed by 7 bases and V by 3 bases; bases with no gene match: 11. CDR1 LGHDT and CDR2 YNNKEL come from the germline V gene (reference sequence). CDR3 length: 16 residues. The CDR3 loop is CASSHQRGTGRNEQFF. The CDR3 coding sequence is TGTGCCAGCAGCCACCAAAGAGGGACAGGTCGAAATGAGCAGTTCTTC.

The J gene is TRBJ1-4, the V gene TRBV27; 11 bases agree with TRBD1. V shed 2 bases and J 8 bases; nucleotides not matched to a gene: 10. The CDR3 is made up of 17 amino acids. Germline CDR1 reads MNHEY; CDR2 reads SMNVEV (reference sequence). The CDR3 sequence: CASSLQGQGAPREKLFF. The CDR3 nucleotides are TGTGCCAGCAGTTTACAAGGACAGGGGGCGCCGAGAGAAAAACTGTTTTTT.

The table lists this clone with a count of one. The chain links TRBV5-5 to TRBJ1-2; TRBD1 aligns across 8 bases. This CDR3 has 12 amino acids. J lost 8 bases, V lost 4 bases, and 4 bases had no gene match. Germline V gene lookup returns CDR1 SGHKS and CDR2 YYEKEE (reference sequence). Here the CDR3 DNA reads TGTGCCAGCAGCCCGGACAGGGTGGGCTACACCTTC. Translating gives CASSPDRVGYTF.

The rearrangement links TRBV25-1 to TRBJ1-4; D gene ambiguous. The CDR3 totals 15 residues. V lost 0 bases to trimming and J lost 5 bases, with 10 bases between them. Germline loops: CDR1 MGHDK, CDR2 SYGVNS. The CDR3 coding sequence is TGTGCCAGCAGTGAATACGCCAGGCGAAATGAAAAACTGTTTTTT. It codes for CASSEYARRNEKLFF.

The CDR3 sequence: CASSYIRGIDTEAFF. The CDR3 DNA sequence: TGTGCCAGCAGTTACATCAGGGGGATCGACACTGAAGCTTTCTTT. The rearrangement uses TRBV6-5 and TRBJ1-1; TRBD1 agrees at 7 bases. The CDR3 is 15 residues long. Per germline, CDR1 MNHEY and CDR2 SVGAGI. J was trimmed by 3 bases and V by 2 bases; bases with no gene match: 6.

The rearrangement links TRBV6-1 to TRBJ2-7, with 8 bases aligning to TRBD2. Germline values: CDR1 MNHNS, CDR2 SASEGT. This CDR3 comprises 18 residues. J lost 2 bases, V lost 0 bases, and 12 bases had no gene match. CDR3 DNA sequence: TGTGCCAGCAGTGAAGCGCTGGGCGGGGGGCCTCGAACCTACGAGCAGTACTTC. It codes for CASSEALGGGPRTYEQYF.

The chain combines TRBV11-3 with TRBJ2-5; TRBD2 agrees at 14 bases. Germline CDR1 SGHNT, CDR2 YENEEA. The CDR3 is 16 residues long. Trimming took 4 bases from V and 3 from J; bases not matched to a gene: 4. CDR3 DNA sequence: TGTGCCAGCAGCTCGGGACTAGCGGGAGAGGAAGAGACCCAGTACTTC. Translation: CASSSGLAGEEETQYF.

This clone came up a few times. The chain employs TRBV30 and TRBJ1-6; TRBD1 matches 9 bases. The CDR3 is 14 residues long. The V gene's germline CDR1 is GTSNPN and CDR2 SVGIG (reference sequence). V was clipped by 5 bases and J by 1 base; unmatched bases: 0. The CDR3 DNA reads TGTGCCTGGGGACAGGGGTCCTATAATTCACCCCTCCACTTT. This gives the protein CAWGQGSYNSPLHF.

The CDR3 DNA reads as TGTGCCAGCAGTTTAAAACGAGGCTACGAGCAGTACGTC. This encodes CASSLKRGYEQYV. The rearrangement joins TRBV27 to TRBJ2-7; D call uncertain. V lost 2 bases and J 3 bases, leaving 8 bases between the germline ends. Germline values: CDR1 MNHEY, CDR2 SMNVEV (reference sequence). CDR3 length: 13 residues.

Written as DNA, the CDR3 is TGCGCCAGCAGCCCCAAGACAGGGACGAACACTGAAGCTTTCTTT. This sequence encodes CASSPKTGTNTEAFF. The rearrangement links TRBV5-1 to TRBJ1-1; 7 nucleotides align to TRBD1. V shed 4 bases and J 1 base; nucleotides not matched to a gene: 7. CDR1 and CDR2 from the germline V gene are SGHRS and YFSETQ. The CDR3 has 15 amino acids.